This T cell receptor beta chain was sequenced in a study of PD-1 blockade in classical Hodgkin lymphoma. Study findings and constraints: Reports indicated that newly diagnosed patients had lower baseline TCR diversity than healthy donors did. Prior therapy or disease activity may underlie the repertoire differences, whose causes remain undefined.

Time point of the sample: newly diagnosed, previously untreated cHL patient sample. Isolated CD8+ T cells were derived from thawed PBMCs through magnetic negative selection. Untreated, newly diagnosed classical Hodgkin lymphoma PBMCs were comparators. This CDR3 has 15 amino acids. The V end lost 1 base, the J end lost 2 bases, and 12 bases lay between the germline ends. Per germline, CDR1 SNHLY and CDR2 FYNNEI. As for this clone: Its antigen is unknown.

Data came from immunoSEQ multiplex PCR; TCRdb stores just in-frame clones and leaves some out. The sample yields about 10,000 clones, about 90% seen once. This chain connects TRBV2 to TRBJ2-7, with a possible D match to TRBD2 (6 bases). The TCR sequence derives from a human donor with classical Hodgkin lymphoma. The sample consisted of CD8+ T cells from blood. This CDR3 is CASSEVSSDPYEQYF. CDR3 nucleotide sequence: TGTGCCAGCAGTGAAGTCTCTAGCGATCCCTACGAGCAGTACTTC. Full variable domain (outside the CDR3, taken from reference TRBV2 and TRBJ2-7): EPEVTQTPSHQVTQMGQEVILRCVPISNHLYFYWYRQILGQKVEFLVSFYNNEISEKSEIFDDQFSVERPDGSNFTLKIRSTKLEDSAMYFCASSEVSSDPYEQYFGPGTRLTVT.